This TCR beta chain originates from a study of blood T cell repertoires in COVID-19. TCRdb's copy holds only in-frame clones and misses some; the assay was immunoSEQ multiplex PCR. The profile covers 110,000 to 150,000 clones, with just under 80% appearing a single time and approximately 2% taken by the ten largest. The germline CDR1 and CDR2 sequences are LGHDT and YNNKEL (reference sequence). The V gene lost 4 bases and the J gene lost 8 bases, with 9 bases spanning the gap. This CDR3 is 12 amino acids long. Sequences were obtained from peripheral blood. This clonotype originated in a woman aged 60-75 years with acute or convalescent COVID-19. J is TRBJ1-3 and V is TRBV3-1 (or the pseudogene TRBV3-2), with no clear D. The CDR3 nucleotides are TGTGCCAGCAGCCCTGAGTTGGACACCATATATTTT. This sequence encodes CASSPELDTIYF.